The T cell receptor (beta chain) described here comes from a study of blood T cells in healthy people across ages. Whole-study findings and limits: Per million T cells, TCR beta diversity dropped about linearly as age rose.

The second PCR ran roughly 6 to 11 cycles with a sample-barcoded 5' primer and J-beta primers. TCRdb used MiXCR to reprocess the 5' RACE reads, holding one entry per CDR3 protein. Among 750,000 to 950,000 distinct CDR3 sequences listed, 25% to 30% were seen once. From germline, CDR1 is DFQATT and CDR2 SNEGSKA (reference sequence). This CDR3 has 16 residues. V was clipped by 0 bases and J by 2 bases, with 11 bases between them. This clonotype has a handful of counts. Its antigen is not identified. This sample also appeared in a second study, on T cells of mothers and their children. That source reports: For unrelated pairs as for related ones, thymic selection shapes TCR recombination output similarly.

Sequenced sample: blood. The chain links TRBV20-1 to TRBJ2-6, with D perhaps matching TRBD1 or TRBD2 (7 bases each). The receptor was derived from a boy aged 5-17 years in good health. In DNA form, the CDR3 reads TGCAGTGCTAGAGATTCAGGGGGGGCTGGGGCCAACGTCCTGACTTTC. It translates to CSARDSGGAGANVLTF.